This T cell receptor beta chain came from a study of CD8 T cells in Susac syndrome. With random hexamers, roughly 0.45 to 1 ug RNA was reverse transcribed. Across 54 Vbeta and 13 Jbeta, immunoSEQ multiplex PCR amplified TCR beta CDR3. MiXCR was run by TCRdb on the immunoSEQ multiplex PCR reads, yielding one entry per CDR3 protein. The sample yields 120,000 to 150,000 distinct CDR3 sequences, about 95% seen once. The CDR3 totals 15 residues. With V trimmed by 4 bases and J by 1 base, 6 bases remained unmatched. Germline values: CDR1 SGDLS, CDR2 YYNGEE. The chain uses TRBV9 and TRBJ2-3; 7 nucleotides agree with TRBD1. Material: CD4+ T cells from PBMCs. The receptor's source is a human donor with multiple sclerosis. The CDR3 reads CASSPGTDRTDTQYF. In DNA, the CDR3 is TGTGCCAGCAGCCCCGGGACAGATCGCACAGATACGCAGTATTTT.